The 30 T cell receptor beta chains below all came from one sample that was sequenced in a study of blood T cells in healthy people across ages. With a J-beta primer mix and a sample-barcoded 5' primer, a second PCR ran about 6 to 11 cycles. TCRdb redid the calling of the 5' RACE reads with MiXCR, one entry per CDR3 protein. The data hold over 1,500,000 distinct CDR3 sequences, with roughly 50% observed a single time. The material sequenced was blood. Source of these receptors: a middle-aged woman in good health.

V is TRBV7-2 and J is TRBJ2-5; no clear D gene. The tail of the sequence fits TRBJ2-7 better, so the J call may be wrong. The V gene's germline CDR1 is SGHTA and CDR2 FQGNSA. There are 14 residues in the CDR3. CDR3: CASSLTSPTYEQYF. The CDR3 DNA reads TGTGCCAGCAGCTTAACCTCACCAACCTACGAGCAGTACTTC.

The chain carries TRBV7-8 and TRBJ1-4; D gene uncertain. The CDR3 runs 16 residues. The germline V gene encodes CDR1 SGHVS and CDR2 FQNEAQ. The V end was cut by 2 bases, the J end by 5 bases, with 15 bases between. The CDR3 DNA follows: TGTGCCAGCAGCTTATTCCTTGGCAGGTCAAATGAAAAACTGTTTTTT. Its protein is CASSLFLGRSNEKLFF.

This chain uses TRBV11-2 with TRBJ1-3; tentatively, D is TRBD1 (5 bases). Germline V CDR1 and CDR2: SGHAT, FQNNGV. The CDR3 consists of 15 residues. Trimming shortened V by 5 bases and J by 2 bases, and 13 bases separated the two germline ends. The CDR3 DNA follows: TGTGCCAGCAGCCAAAGTACGGGGGCTGGAAACACCATATATTTT. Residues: CASSQSTGAGNTIYF. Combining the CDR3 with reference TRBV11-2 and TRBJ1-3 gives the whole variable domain EAGVAQSPRYKIIEKRQSVAFWCNPISGHATLYWYQQILGQGPKLLIQFQNNGVVDDSQLPKDRFSAERLKGVDSTLKIQPAKLEDSAVYLCASSQSTGAGNTIYFGEGSWLTVV.

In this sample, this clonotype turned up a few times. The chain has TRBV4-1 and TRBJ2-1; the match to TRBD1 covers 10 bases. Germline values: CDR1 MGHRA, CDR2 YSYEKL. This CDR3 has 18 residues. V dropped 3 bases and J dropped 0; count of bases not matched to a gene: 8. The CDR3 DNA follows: TGCGCCAGCAGCCAGGAGGGACAGGGGCCGAGCTCCTACAATGAGCAGTTCTTC. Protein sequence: CASSQEGQGPSSYNEQFF.

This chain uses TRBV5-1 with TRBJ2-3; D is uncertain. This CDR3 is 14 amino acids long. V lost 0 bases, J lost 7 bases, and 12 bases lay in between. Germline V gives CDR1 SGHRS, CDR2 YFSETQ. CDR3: CASSLELDGNTQYF. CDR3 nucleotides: TGCGCCAGCAGCTTGGAGCTAGACGGAAATACGCAGTATTTT.

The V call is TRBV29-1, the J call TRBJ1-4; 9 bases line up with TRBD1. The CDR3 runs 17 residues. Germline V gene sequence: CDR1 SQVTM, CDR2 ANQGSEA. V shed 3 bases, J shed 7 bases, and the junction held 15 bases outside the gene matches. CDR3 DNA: TGCAGCGTTGAGAGGAGAGGGGGACAGGGACGTGCTGAAAAACTGTTTTTT. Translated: CSVERRGGQGRAEKLFF.

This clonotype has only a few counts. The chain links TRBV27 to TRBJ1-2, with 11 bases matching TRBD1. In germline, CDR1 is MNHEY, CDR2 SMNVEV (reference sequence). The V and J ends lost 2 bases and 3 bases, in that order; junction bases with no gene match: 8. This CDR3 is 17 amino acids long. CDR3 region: CASSLKDRGRAHYGYTF. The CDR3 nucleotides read TGTGCCAGCAGTTTAAAGGACAGGGGGCGAGCTCACTATGGCTACACCTTC.

CDR3 bases: TGTGCCAGCAGCCCGGGCGCGGGGACAGTGGGTTCACCCCTCCACTTT. This codes for CASSPGAGTVGSPLHF. The gene calls are TRBV5-4 and TRBJ1-6; TRBD1 aligns across 7 bases. Losses at the gene ends were 4 bases for V and 9 bases for J; bases not matched to a gene: 13. Looked up from germline, CDR1 is SGHNT and CDR2 is YYREEE (reference sequence). The CDR3 is 16 amino acids.

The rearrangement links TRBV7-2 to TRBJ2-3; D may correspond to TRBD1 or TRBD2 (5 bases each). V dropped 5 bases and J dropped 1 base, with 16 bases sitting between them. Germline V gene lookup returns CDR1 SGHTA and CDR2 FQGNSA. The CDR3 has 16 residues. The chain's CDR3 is CTSSARPRGGTDTQYF. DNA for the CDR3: TGTACCAGCAGCGCCCGCCCTAGGGGAGGCACAGATACGCAGTATTTT.

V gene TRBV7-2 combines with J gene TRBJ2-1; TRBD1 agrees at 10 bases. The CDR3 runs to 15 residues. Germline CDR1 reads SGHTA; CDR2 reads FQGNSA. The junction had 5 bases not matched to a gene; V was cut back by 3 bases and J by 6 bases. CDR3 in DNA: TGTGCCAGCAGCTTCTCGGACAGGGGGGGCAATGAGCAGTTCTTC. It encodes CASSFSDRGGNEQFF.

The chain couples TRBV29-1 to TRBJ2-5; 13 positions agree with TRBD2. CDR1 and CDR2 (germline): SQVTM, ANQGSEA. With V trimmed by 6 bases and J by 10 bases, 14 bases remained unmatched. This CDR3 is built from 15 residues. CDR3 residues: CSVVGLAGATRIQYF. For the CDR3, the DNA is TGCAGCGTAGTAGGACTAGCGGGGGCTACCAGGATCCAGTACTTC.

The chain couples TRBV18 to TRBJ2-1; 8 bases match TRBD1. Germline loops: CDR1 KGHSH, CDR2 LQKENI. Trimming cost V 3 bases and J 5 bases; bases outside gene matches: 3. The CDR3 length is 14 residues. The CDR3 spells CASSPQQGDNEQFF. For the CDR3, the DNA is TGTGCCAGCTCACCTCAACAGGGGGACAATGAGCAGTTCTTC.

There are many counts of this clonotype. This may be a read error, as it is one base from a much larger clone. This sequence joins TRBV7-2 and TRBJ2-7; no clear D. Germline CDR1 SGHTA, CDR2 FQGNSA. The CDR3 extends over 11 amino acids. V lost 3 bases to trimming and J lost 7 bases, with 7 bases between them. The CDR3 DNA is TGTGCCAGCAGCTTCTACAATGAGCAGTACTTC. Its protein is CASSFYNEQYF.

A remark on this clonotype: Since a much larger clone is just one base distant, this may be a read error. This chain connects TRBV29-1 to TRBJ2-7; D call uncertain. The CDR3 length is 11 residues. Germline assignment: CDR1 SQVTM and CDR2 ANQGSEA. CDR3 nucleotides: TGCAGCGCTGAACATATCGACGAGCAGTACTTC. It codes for CSAEHIDEQYF.

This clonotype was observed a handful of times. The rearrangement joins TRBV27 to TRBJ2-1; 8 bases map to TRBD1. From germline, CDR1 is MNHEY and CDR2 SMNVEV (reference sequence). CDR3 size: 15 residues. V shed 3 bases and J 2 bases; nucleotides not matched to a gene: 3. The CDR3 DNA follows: TGTGCCAGCAGTTTCCAGACAGGGGCCTACAATGAGCAGTTCTTC. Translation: CASSFQTGAYNEQFF.

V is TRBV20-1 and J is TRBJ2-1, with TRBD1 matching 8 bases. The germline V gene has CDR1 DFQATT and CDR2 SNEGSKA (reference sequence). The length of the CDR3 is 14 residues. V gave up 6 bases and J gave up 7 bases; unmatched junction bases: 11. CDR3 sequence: CSAGDRGPLNEQFF. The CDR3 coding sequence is TGCAGTGCGGGTGACAGGGGCCCTCTAAATGAGCAGTTCTTC.

CDR3 DNA sequence: TGTGCCAGCAGCCAAGGCTACGGGACAGGCTATGGCTACACCTTC. Protein product: CASSQGYGTGYGYTF. V usage is TRBV3-1 and J usage is TRBJ1-2, with TRBD1 matching 8 bases. There are 15 residues in the CDR3. J lost 4 bases, V lost 1 base, and 5 bases had no gene match. Germline assignment: CDR1 LGHDT and CDR2 YNNKEL (reference sequence).

The CDR3 DNA sequence: TGTGCCAGCACCACGCCGGGACTCCCGCGACAGTTCTTC. As protein: CASTTPGLPRQFF. The chain uses TRBV25-1 and TRBJ2-1; possibly TRBD2 for D (6 bases). Per the germline V gene, CDR1 is MGHDK and CDR2 is SYGVNS. There are 13 residues in the CDR3. Deletions cut 7 bases from V and 13 bases from J, with 20 bases between.

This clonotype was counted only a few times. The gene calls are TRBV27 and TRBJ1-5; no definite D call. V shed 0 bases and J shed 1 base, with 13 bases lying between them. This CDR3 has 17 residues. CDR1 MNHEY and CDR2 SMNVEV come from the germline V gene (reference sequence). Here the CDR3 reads CASSLSGGPGSNQPQHF. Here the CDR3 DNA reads TGTGCCAGCAGTTTATCTGGAGGCCCTGGGAGCAATCAGCCCCAGCATTTT.

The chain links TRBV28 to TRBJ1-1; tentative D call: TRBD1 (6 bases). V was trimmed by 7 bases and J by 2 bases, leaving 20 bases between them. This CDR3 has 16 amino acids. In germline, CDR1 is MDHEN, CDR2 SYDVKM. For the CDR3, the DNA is TGTGCCAGCATCCTGGGGGCTATTGGGACTAACACTGAAGCTTTCTTT. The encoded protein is CASILGAIGTNTEAFF.

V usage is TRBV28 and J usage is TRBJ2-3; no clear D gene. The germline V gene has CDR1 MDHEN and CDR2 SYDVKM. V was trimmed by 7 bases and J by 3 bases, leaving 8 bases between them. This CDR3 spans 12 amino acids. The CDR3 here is CASKATTDTQYF. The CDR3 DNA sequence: TGTGCCAGCAAGGCGACAACAGATACGCAGTATTTT.

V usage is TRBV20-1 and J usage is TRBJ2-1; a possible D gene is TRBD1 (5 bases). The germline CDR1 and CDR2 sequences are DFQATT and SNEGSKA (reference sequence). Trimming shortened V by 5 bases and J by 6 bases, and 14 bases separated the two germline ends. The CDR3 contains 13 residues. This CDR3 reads CSALRVIGNEQFF. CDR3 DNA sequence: TGCAGTGCTCTCAGGGTTATCGGCAATGAGCAGTTCTTC.

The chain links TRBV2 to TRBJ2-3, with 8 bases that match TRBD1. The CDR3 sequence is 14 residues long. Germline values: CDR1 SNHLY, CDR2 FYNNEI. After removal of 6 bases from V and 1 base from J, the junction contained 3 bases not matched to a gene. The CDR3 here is CASRDRVGTDTQYF. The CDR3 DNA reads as TGTGCCAGCAGGGACAGGGTGGGCACAGATACGCAGTATTTT.

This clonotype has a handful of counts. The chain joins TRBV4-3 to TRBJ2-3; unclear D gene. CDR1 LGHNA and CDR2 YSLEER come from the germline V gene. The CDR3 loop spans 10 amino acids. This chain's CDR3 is CSTVTDTQYF. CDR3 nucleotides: TGCTCGACGGTCACAGATACGCAGTATTTT.

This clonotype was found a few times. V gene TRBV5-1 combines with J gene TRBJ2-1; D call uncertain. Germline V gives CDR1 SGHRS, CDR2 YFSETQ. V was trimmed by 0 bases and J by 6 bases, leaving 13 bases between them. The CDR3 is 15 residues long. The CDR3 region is CASSLAMSMSNEQFF. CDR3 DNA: TGCGCCAGCAGCTTGGCGATGAGTATGAGCAATGAGCAGTTCTTC.

The CDR3 is CSAPGQGTHSPLHF. DNA of the CDR3: TGCAGTGCTCCAGGACAGGGGACTCATTCACCCCTCCACTTT. The genes are TRBV20-1 and TRBJ1-6; TRBD1 agrees at 9 bases. CDR1 DFQATT and CDR2 SNEGSKA come from the germline V gene (reference sequence). V shed 5 bases and J 8 bases; nucleotides not matched to a gene: 7. This CDR3 contains 14 residues.

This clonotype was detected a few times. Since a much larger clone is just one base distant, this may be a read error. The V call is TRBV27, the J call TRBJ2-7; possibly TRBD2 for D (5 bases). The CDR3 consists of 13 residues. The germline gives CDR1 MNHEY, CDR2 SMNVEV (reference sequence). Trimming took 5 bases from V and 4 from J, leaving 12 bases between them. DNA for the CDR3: TGTGCCAGCAGTGTAGGACTTTCTTACGAGCAGTACTTC. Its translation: CASSVGLSYEQYF.

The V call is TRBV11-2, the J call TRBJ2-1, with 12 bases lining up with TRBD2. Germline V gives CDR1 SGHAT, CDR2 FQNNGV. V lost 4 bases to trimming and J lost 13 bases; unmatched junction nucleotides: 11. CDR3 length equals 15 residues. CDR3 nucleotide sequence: TGTGCCAGCAGCTCCGCCCTAGCGGGGGGGCAAACTCAGTTCTTC. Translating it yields CASSSALAGGQTQFF.

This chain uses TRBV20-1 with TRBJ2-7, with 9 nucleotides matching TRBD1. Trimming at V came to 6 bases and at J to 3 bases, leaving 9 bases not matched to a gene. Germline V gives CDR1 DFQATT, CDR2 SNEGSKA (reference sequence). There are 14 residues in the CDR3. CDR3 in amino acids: CSAQDRGEDYEQYF. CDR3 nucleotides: TGCAGTGCCCAGGACAGGGGTGAGGACTACGAGCAGTACTTC.

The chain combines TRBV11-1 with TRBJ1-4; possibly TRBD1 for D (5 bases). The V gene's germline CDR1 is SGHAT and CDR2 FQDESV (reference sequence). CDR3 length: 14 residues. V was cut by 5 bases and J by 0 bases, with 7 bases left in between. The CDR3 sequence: CASSRQPTNEKLFF. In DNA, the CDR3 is TGTGCCAGCAGCCGACAGCCAACTAATGAAAAACTGTTTTTT. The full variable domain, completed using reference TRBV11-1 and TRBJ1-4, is EAEVAQSPRYKITEKSQAVAFWCDPISGHATLYWYRQILGQGPELLVQFQDESVVDDSQLPKDRFSAERLKGVDSTLKIQPAELGDSAMYLCASSRQPTNEKLFFGSGTQLSVL.